What follows are 32 T cell receptor beta chains derived from one specimen sequenced in a study of blood T cell repertoires in COVID-19. Assay: immunoSEQ multiplex PCR; the TCRdb copy retains only in-frame clones and omits some. This table holds 200,000 or so clones, 85% found once. The sequencing sample was made of peripheral blood. These receptor sequences come from an older person with COVID-19, enrolled during active disease.

The chain has TRBV7-9 and TRBJ2-2; 7 positions agree with TRBD1. The CDR3 runs to 16 residues. Per germline, CDR1 SEHNR and CDR2 FQNEAQ (reference sequence). Losses at the gene ends were 4 bases for V and 3 bases for J; bases not matched to a gene: 8. CDR3 nucleotides: TGTGCCAGCAGCTCCGACAAGACAGGGTACACCGGGGAGCTGTTTTTT. As protein: CASSSDKTGYTGELFF.

This clone is medium-sized. This chain joins TRBV5-1 and TRBJ2-1; TRBD1 aligns across 7 bases. V lost 0 bases to trimming and J lost 6 bases; unmatched junction nucleotides: 3. Germline V gives CDR1 SGHRS, CDR2 YFSETQ. The CDR3 has 14 residues. Here the CDR3 reads CASSLATGVNEQFF. The CDR3 nucleotides are TGCGCCAGCAGCTTGGCCACAGGGGTCAATGAGCAGTTCTTC. Full variable domain (missing parts from reference TRBV5-1 and TRBJ2-1): KAGVTQTPRYLIKTRGQQVTLSCSPISGHRSVSWYQQTPGQGLQFLFEYFSETQRNKGNFPGRFSGRQFSNSRSEMNVSTLELGDSALYLCASSLATGVNEQFFGPGTRLTVL.

The V gene is TRBV3-1 (or the pseudogene TRBV3-2), the J gene TRBJ2-7; TRBD1 matches at 10 bases. Unmatched junction bases numbered 16, after V lost 4 bases and J lost 7 bases. The CDR3 consists of 17 residues. Germline CDR1 and CDR2: LGHDT and YNNKEL (reference sequence). The CDR3 reads CASSRKRAGTGEEEQYF. In DNA, the CDR3 is TGTGCCAGCAGCCGAAAGAGGGCCGGGACAGGGGAGGAGGAGCAGTACTTC.

There are many counts of this clone. The chain is built from TRBV2 and TRBJ2-7; 7 bases align to TRBD2. V shed 6 bases, J shed 6 bases, and the junction held 8 bases outside the gene matches. The germline CDR1 and CDR2 sequences are SNHLY and FYNNEI. The length of the CDR3 is 13 residues. The CDR3 DNA reads as TGTGCCAGCAGGGGGGGGTTAGAAGGCGAGCAGTACTTC. The encoded protein is CASRGGLEGEQYF.

The chain carries TRBV29-1 and TRBJ2-1; TRBD2 matches at 10 bases. Germline loops: CDR1 SQVTM, CDR2 ANQGSEA. The CDR3 is made up of 15 amino acids. The ends lost 7 bases at V and 9 bases at J; junction bases unmatched: 15. The CDR3: CSARRTSGDLGEQFF. CDR3 coding DNA: TGCAGCGCACGCCGGACTAGCGGAGATTTAGGTGAGCAGTTCTTC.

The chain uses TRBV7-9 and TRBJ2-1; 10 nucleotides align to TRBD1. The V gene end was trimmed by 6 bases and the J gene end by 5 bases; junction bases not matched to a gene: 10. Per germline, CDR1 SEHNR and CDR2 FQNEAQ (reference sequence). The CDR3 loop spans 16 amino acids. As DNA, the CDR3 is TGTGCCAGCAGACCCGGGACCGGGACAGGGGACAATGAGCAGTTCTTC. This codes for CASRPGTGTGDNEQFF.

V gene TRBV5-1 combines with J gene TRBJ1-3; D possibly corresponds to TRBD1 (6 bases). From germline, CDR1 is SGHRS and CDR2 YFSETQ. The CDR3 spans 19 residues. With 4 bases removed from V and 4 bases from J, the gap between germline ends came to 27 bases. This CDR3 is CASSPLPGTTPLGGNTIYF. The CDR3 coding sequence is TGCGCCAGCAGCCCTCTACCTGGGACAACTCCCTTGGGCGGAAACACCATATATTTT.

The rearrangement links TRBV5-4 to TRBJ2-5; the match to TRBD2 covers 8 bases. The CDR3 is made up of 16 amino acids. CDR1 and CDR2 from the germline V gene are SGHNT and YYREEE (reference sequence). V trimming: 4 bases; J trimming: 0 bases; junction bases outside the gene matches: 8. CDR3 nucleotides: TGTGCCAGCAGCCTGGGGGGCGGGGGGTACCAAGAGACCCAGTACTTC. Its protein is CASSLGGGGYQETQYF.

The V call is TRBV27, the J call TRBJ1-1; 8 nucleotides agree with TRBD1. The CDR3 is 15 residues long. Looked up from germline, CDR1 is MNHEY and CDR2 is SMNVEV (reference sequence). V trimming: 2 bases; J trimming: 1 base; junction bases outside the gene matches: 3. This CDR3 reads CASSLAGTGNTEAFF. The CDR3 nucleotides read TGTGCCAGCAGTTTAGCCGGGACAGGGAACACTGAAGCTTTCTTT.

The J gene is TRBJ1-1, the V gene TRBV30, with TRBD1 matching 8 bases. V was pared by 5 bases and J by 3 bases, with 8 bases of the junction left unmatched. Germline CDR1 reads GTSNPN; CDR2 reads SVGIG (reference sequence). The CDR3 consists of 14 residues. This CDR3 is CAWGRVDRDTEAFF. The CDR3 DNA sequence: TGTGCCTGGGGCCGGGTGGACAGGGACACTGAAGCTTTCTTT.

The chain links TRBV5-6 to TRBJ1-1; D not certain. Germline CDR1 SGHDT, CDR2 YYEEEE. The CDR3 totals 16 residues. Trimming shortened V by 0 bases and J by 1 base, and 13 bases separated the two germline ends. CDR3 residues: CASSLVAAERNTEAFF. The CDR3 DNA reads TGTGCCAGCAGCTTGGTGGCAGCGGAACGGAACACTGAAGCTTTCTTT. Based on the CDR3 plus reference TRBV5-6 and TRBJ1-1, the full variable domain is DAGVTQSPTHLIKTRGQQVTLRCSPKSGHDTVSWYQQALGQGPQFIFQYYEEEERQRGNFPDRFSGHQFPNYSSELNVNALLLGDSALYLCASSLVAAERNTEAFFGQGTRLTVV.

The table lists this clone with a count of one. The CDR3 here is CASSEALRGSGEQYF. CDR3 bases: TGTGCCAGCAGTGAAGCGCTTCGCGGCTCCGGCGAGCAGTACTTC. This rearrangement joins TRBV2 to TRBJ2-7; D gene ambiguous. The CDR3 loop spans 15 amino acids. Deletions cut 0 bases from V and 6 bases from J, with 15 bases between. CDR1 SNHLY and CDR2 FYNNEI come from the germline V gene.

V usage is TRBV7-2 and J usage is TRBJ1-6; D not certain. The CDR3 length is 12 residues. Per the germline V gene, CDR1 is SGHTA and CDR2 is FQGNSA. V shed 2 bases and J shed 16 bases, with 12 bases lying between them. CDR3: CASSLSPEGLHF. In nucleotides, the CDR3 is TGTGCCAGCAGCTTATCACCCGAGGGACTCCACTTT.

The chain couples TRBV4-1 to TRBJ2-3, with 8 bases lining up with TRBD2. V shed 4 bases and J 0 bases; nucleotides not matched to a gene: 9. CDR3 length: 17 residues. In germline, CDR1 is MGHRA, CDR2 YSYEKL. The CDR3 coding sequence is TGCGCCAGCAGCCTCGGGGGGGGAGGCACTAGCACAGATACGCAGTATTTT. Protein product: CASSLGGGGTSTDTQYF.

The genes are TRBV28 and TRBJ2-5; TRBD2 matches 15 bases. The J segment lost 3 bases and the V segment lost 6 bases, leaving 8 bases of the junction unmatched. Germline CDR1 and CDR2: MDHEN and SYDVKM. The CDR3 is 17 residues long. CDR3 sequence (DNA): TGTGCCAGCAGCTCAACCGGGACTAGCGGGGGGAAAGAGACCCAGTACTTC. Its translation is CASSSTGTSGGKETQYF.

The V and J genes are TRBV7-3 and TRBJ1-2; D might be TRBD1 (5 bases). This CDR3 region has 19 residues. Germline loops: CDR1 SGHTA, CDR2 FQGTGA. The germline V and J ends were trimmed by 2 bases and 0 bases, with 22 bases remaining between them. This CDR3 is CASSLLPTSRTLANYGYTF. The CDR3 DNA is TGTGCCAGCAGCTTACTCCCTACATCCCGGACATTAGCTAACTATGGCTACACCTTC.

The rearrangement links TRBV7-2 to TRBJ2-7, with D possibly being TRBD2 (5 bases). The CDR3 loop spans 12 amino acids. V was cut by 5 bases and J by 6 bases, with 11 bases left in between. Germline CDR1 and CDR2: SGHTA and FQGNSA. This chain's CDR3 is CASSRFRGEQYF. The DNA of the CDR3 is TGTGCCAGCAGCCGGTTCCGGGGCGAGCAGTACTTC.

The genes are TRBV4-2 and TRBJ2-2; D is unresolved. This CDR3 has 15 residues. V gave up 0 bases and J gave up 7 bases, with 12 bases separating them. In germline, CDR1 is LGHNA, CDR2 YNFKEQ. The CDR3 is CASSQDLKRGGELFF. DNA for the CDR3: TGTGCCAGCAGCCAAGATTTAAAGAGAGGCGGGGAGCTGTTTTTT.

This chain uses TRBV6-6 with TRBJ1-3; TRBD1 matches at 8 bases. CDR3 length: 15 amino acids. The V segment lost 4 bases and the J segment 5 bases; nucleotides outside the gene matches: 7. CDR1 is MNHNY, CDR2 SVGAGI, per germline (reference sequence). In nucleotides, the CDR3 is TGTGCCAGCAGTTCCCACGGACAGGGCCGAAACACCATATATTTT. It encodes CASSSHGQGRNTIYF.

V gene TRBV7-8 combines with J gene TRBJ1-1; D is ambiguous. Germline V gene data show CDR1 as SGHVS and CDR2 as FQNEAQ. CDR3 length: 15 residues. V lost 4 bases and J lost 0, with 12 bases in between. The CDR3 region is CASSWGRRVNTEAFF. CDR3 bases: TGTGCCAGCAGCTGGGGTAGGAGGGTGAACACTGAAGCTTTCTTT.

This chain joins TRBV7-8 and TRBJ1-2; 10 positions match TRBD1. The V gene's germline CDR1 is SGHVS and CDR2 FQNEAQ. J lost 5 bases, V lost 4 bases, and 7 bases had no gene match. CDR3 length: 15 residues. CDR3 residues: CASSWRTGGLYGYTF. In DNA, the CDR3 is TGTGCCAGCAGCTGGAGGACAGGGGGACTGTATGGCTACACCTTC.

The V call is TRBV6-5, the J call TRBJ1-2; possible D gene TRBD1, 5 bases. Germline V lookup: CDR1 MNHEY, CDR2 SVGAGI. Trimming removed 7 bases from V and 3 bases from J, with 9 bases in between. The CDR3 spans 12 residues. The DNA of the CDR3 is TGTGCCAGCACGGGGGACCACTATGGCTACACCTTC. It is translated as CASTGDHYGYTF.

The rearrangement uses TRBV5-1 and TRBJ1-2, with D possibly matching TRBD1 (5 bases). The ends were cut back, 4 bases at V and 6 bases at J, with 10 bases in the middle. Germline V CDR1 and CDR2: SGHRS, YFSETQ. The CDR3 is 12 amino acids. CDR3 residues: CASSPGGDGYTF. Written as DNA, the CDR3 is TGCGCCAGCAGCCCAGGAGGGGATGGCTACACCTTC.

V gene TRBV27 combines with J gene TRBJ1-2; no firm D call. CDR1 and CDR2 (germline): MNHEY, SMNVEV (reference sequence). Trimming stripped 3 bases from V and 5 bases from J, with 13 bases between. The CDR3 contains 14 residues. CDR3 protein: CASSLGPRGYGYTF. The CDR3 bases are TGTGCCAGCAGTTTGGGTCCGCGGGGATATGGCTACACCTTC.

The chain couples TRBV28 to TRBJ1-1, with a possible D match to TRBD1 (6 bases). CDR1 and CDR2 (germline): MDHEN, SYDVKM. This CDR3 contains 14 residues. Deletions cut 5 bases from V and 6 bases from J, with 16 bases between. The CDR3 sequence: CASSLQGPGAEAFF. The CDR3 nucleotides are TGTGCCAGCAGTCTACAGGGACCAGGGGCTGAAGCTTTCTTT.

The rearrangement uses TRBV7-3 and TRBJ2-1; 9 nucleotides align to TRBD1. The CDR3 consists of 17 residues. V lost 5 bases and J lost 7; bases outside the gene matches: 15. Germline CDR1 reads SGHTA; CDR2 reads FQGTGA. For the CDR3, the DNA is TGTGCCAGCAGCCGCGGAACAGGACAGGGGCGGAGAAATGAGCAGTTCTTC. Translating gives CASSRGTGQGRRNEQFF.

This clone was detected once. The genes are TRBV10-1 and TRBJ1-5, with 7 bases lining up with TRBD1. V lost 7 bases to trimming and J lost 5 bases; unmatched junction nucleotides: 14. The CDR3 totals 16 residues. Germline CDR1 WNHNN, CDR2 SYGVQD (reference sequence). CDR3 DNA sequence: TGCGCCAGCATTATCGAGACAGGGATGTTTTATCAGCCCCAGCATTTT. Translating it yields CASIIETGMFYQPQHF.

CDR3 in amino acids: CASSYMGAQFF. CDR3 sequence (DNA): TGTGCCAGCAGTTACATGGGGGCCCAGTTCTTC. This chain connects TRBV6-5 to TRBJ2-1; maybe TRBD1 (6 bases). Germline V gives CDR1 MNHEY, CDR2 SVGAGI. V lost 2 bases to trimming and J lost 13 bases, with 9 bases between them. This CDR3 has 11 amino acids.

The CDR3 sequence: CASKREATDTQYF. The CDR3 DNA reads as TGTGCCAGTAAGCGGGAGGCCACAGATACGCAGTATTTT. This chain joins TRBV6-5 and TRBJ2-3, with TRBD2 identical over 9 bases. The germline V gene has CDR1 MNHEY and CDR2 SVGAGI. Losses at the gene ends were 9 bases for V and 2 bases for J; bases not matched to a gene: 3. The CDR3 length is 13 residues.

The chain carries TRBV28 and TRBJ1-4, with 9 bases identical to TRBD1. V trimming: 5 bases; J trimming: 14 bases; junction bases outside the gene matches: 15. Germline lookup yields CDR1 MDHEN and CDR2 SYDVKM. CDR3 length: 15 amino acids. CDR3 nucleotide sequence: TGTGCCAGCAGTCCATACCACCGGGACAGGGCGGGGCTGTTTTTT. Encoded protein: CASSPYHRDRAGLFF.

The V and J genes are TRBV25-1 and TRBJ1-2, with 7 bases identical to TRBD1. V shed 5 bases, J shed 2 bases, and the junction held 8 bases outside the gene matches. The germline V gene has CDR1 MGHDK and CDR2 SYGVNS. There are 15 residues in the CDR3. As DNA, the CDR3 is TGTGCCAGCAGTAGTACTACAGGGGAAAACTATGGCTACACCTTC. Its protein is CASSSTTGENYGYTF.

The chain has TRBV5-1 and TRBJ2-7, with 11 bases that match TRBD1. The CDR3 contains 17 residues. Trimming took 4 bases from V and 4 from J; bases not matched to a gene: 13. Germline V gene lookup returns CDR1 SGHRS and CDR2 YFSETQ. The CDR3 spells CASSLGDRGLFRYEQYF. The CDR3 DNA reads as TGCGCCAGCAGCCTGGGGGACAGGGGGTTATTTCGGTACGAGCAGTACTTC.